One and the same sample provided the 15 T cell receptor beta chains below, sequenced in a study of identical twins. One entry per CDR3 protein, called by TCRdb with MiXCR from the 5' RACE reads. In the table there are some 1,600,000 distinct CDR3 sequences, more than 30% of which are singletons. The specimen was cord blood. These receptors were collected from a newborn girl in good health.

The chain couples TRBV20-1 to TRBJ1-1; no reliable D call. Germline-derived CDR1 and CDR2 are DFQATT and SNEGSKA (reference sequence). The CDR3 is made up of 13 amino acids. The CDR3 is CREQTHMNTEAFF. In DNA form, the CDR3 reads TGCAGGGAACAGACCCACATGAACACTGAAGCTTTCTTT.

In its sample, this clonotype was seen a few times. The rearrangement links TRBV27 to TRBJ2-7, with D perhaps TRBD1 (6 bases). Trimming took 2 bases from V and 6 from J, leaving 14 bases between them. The CDR3 length is 14 residues. Germline V gene sequence: CDR1 MNHEY, CDR2 SMNVEV (reference sequence). CDR3 in amino acids: CASSLQGGSPEQYF. The CDR3 DNA reads as TGTGCCAGCAGTTTACAAGGGGGTAGCCCCGAGCAGTACTTC.

The chain carries TRBV6-1 and TRBJ2-1; 8 bases align to TRBD1. The end of the DNA is better explained by TRBJ2-7, so the J call may be wrong. This CDR3 comprises 15 residues. The germline V gene encodes CDR1 MNHNS and CDR2 SASEGT. For the CDR3, the DNA is TGTGCCAGCAGTGATCCAGGGGGCGCCTACAATGAGCAGTACTTC. It yields the protein CASSDPGGAYNEQYF.

The genes are TRBV30 and TRBJ2-7, with 8 bases lining up with TRBD1. The CDR3 spans 14 residues. Germline-derived CDR1 and CDR2 are GTSNPN and SVGIG (reference sequence). The trim removed 3 bases at V and 0 bases at J, leaving 4 bases unmatched. The CDR3 DNA reads as TGTGCCTGGAGGAGACAGGGGAGCTCCTACGAGCAGTACTTC. Amino acids: CAWRRQGSSYEQYF.

This chain connects TRBV7-2 to TRBJ1-1; TRBD1 might be the D (6 bases). Deletions cut 4 bases from V and 6 bases from J, with 12 bases between. Germline-derived CDR1 and CDR2 are SGHTA and FQGNSA. The CDR3 spans 13 residues. The CDR3 DNA is TGTGCCAGCAGCTATATCAGGGGTCCTGAAGCTTTCTTT. This sequence encodes CASSYIRGPEAFF.

This clonotype was counted between two and nine times. The V gene is TRBV20-1, the J gene TRBJ1-2; 7 bases are a match to TRBD1. Germline V gene lookup returns CDR1 DFQATT and CDR2 SNEGSKA (reference sequence). The CDR3 extends over 17 amino acids. V trimming: 1 base; J trimming: 0 bases; junction bases outside the gene matches: 11. The CDR3 nucleotides are TGCAGTGCTAGAGTCCTAACCGGGACAGAGACTAACTATGGCTACACCTTC. Translated: CSARVLTGTETNYGYTF.

About this clonotype itself: A read error may produce the germline difference seen at one junction end. The J gene is TRBJ2-5, the V gene TRBV7-7, with 7 bases identical to TRBD1. This CDR3 region has 14 residues. CDR1 and CDR2 from the germline V gene are SSHAT and FNYEAQ (reference sequence). The CDR3 DNA sequence: TGTGCTAGCACCCGGGACAGTAAGTCGGATGAGCAGTACTTC. Translating gives CASTRDSKSDEQYF.

This clonotype was found a few times. The chain is built from TRBV25-1 and TRBJ2-5; 14 positions agree with TRBD2. V dropped 3 bases and J dropped 1; count of bases not matched to a gene: 7. The V gene's germline CDR1 is MGHDK and CDR2 SYGVNS. The CDR3 runs to 18 residues. CDR3 sequence: CASSDAGLAGVVQETQYF. CDR3 DNA: TGTGCCAGCAGTGATGCGGGACTAGCGGGGGTTGTCCAAGAGACCCAGTACTTC. The whole variable domain, remainder taken from reference TRBV25-1 and TRBJ2-5, is EADIYQTPRYLVIGTGKKITLECSQTMGHDKMYWYQQDPGMELHLIHYSYGVNSTEKGDLSSESTVSRIRTEHFPLTLESARPSHTSQYLCASSDAGLAGVVQETQYFGPGTRLLVL.

A remark on this clonotype: Its ends do not fully match the called genes, so a read error is possible. The genes are TRBV5-1 and TRBJ1-2; D call uncertain. The CDR3 totals 11 residues. Germline-derived CDR1 and CDR2 are SGHRS and YFSETQ. CDR3 DNA: TGCGCCAGCAGCTCAGACTATGGCCACACCTTC. Translation: CASSSDYGHTF.

On this clonotype: A much larger clone lies a single base off, so this may be a read error. The J gene is TRBJ2-4, the V gene TRBV14; D is possibly TRBD2 (5 bases). Trimming took 4 bases from V and 2 from J, leaving 15 bases between them. CDR1 and CDR2 (germline): SGHDN, FVKESK. The CDR3 totals 16 residues. The CDR3 sequence is CASSREPGFSKNIQYF. The CDR3 DNA reads as TGTGCCAGCAGCCGAGAACCGGGGTTTTCCAAAAACATTCAGTACTTC.

This chain joins TRBV5-1 and TRBJ2-3; D gene unclear. Germline CDR1 SGHRS, CDR2 YFSETQ. With 5 bases removed from V and 5 bases from J, the gap between germline ends came to 9 bases. This CDR3 is 12 amino acids long. CDR3 in DNA: TGCGCCAGCAGTTACGACGGAGATACGCAGTATTTT. This codes for CASSYDGDTQYF.

This clonotype came up a few times. The V gene is TRBV9, the J gene TRBJ2-7; maybe TRBD2 (5 bases). Germline loops: CDR1 SGDLS, CDR2 YYNGEE. Trimming took off 0 bases at V and 5 bases at J, with 12 bases between the two ends. The CDR3 totals 14 residues. The CDR3 loop is CASSVDSSGDEQYF. The CDR3 region has the DNA TGTGCCAGCAGCGTAGACAGCTCCGGGGACGAGCAGTACTTC.

This clonotype was seen only a few times. J is TRBJ2-3 and V is TRBV9, with D hard to call. V was shortened by 2 bases and J by 2 bases, with 9 bases between the two germline ends. The V gene's germline CDR1 is SGDLS and CDR2 YYNGEE. The CDR3 runs 14 residues. The CDR3 here is CASSVEVTTDTQYF. CDR3 DNA: TGTGCCAGCAGCGTGGAAGTAACCACAGATACGCAGTATTTT.

This clonotype was recorded a few times. V is TRBV27 and J is TRBJ2-3; D may match TRBD1 or TRBD2 (5 bases each). V lost 0 bases and J 0 bases, leaving 10 bases between the germline ends. CDR1 and CDR2 from the germline V gene are MNHEY and SMNVEV (reference sequence). The CDR3 totals 16 residues. In nucleotides, the CDR3 is TGTGCCAGCAGTTTATCCTGGGGGATCAGCACAGATACGCAGTATTTT. Residues: CASSLSWGISTDTQYF.

V usage is TRBV12-3 or TRBV12-4 and J usage is TRBJ2-1; D remains unclear. V was clipped by 8 bases and J by 0 bases, with 14 bases between them. This CDR3 comprises 15 residues. CDR3 nucleotides: TGTGCCAGCGTTTCAGCCCCGAGCTCCTACAATGAGCAGTTCTTC. As protein: CASVSAPSSYNEQFF.